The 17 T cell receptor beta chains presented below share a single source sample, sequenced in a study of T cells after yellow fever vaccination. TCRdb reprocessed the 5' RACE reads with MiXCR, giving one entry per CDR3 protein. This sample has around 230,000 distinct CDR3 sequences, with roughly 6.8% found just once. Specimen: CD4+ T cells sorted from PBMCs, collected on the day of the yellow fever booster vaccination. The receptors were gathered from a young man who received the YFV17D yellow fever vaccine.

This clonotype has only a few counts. CDR3 loop: CASSSRMGYSYEQYF. CDR3 bases: TGTGCCAGCAGCTCGAGAATGGGGTATTCCTACGAGCAGTACTTC. This chain links TRBV5-6 with TRBJ2-7; D is undetermined. V was trimmed by 3 bases and J by 1 base, leaving 14 bases between them. Germline CDR1 SGHDT, CDR2 YYEEEE. This CDR3 region has 15 residues.

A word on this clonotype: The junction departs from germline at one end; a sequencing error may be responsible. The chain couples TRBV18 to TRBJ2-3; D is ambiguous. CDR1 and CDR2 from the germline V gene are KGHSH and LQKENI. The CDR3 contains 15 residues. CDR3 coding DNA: TGTGCCAGCCCACCTTCGTCCCTTTATGGAGATACGCAGTATTTT. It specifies CASPPSSLYGDTQYF.

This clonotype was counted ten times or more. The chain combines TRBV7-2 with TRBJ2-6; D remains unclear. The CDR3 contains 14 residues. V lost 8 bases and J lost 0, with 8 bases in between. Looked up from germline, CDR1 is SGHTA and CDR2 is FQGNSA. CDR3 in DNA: TGTGCCAGCGCCCTTGACTCTGGGGCCAACGTCCTGACTTTC. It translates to CASALDSGANVLTF. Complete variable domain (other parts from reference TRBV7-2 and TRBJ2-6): GAGVSQSPSNKVTEKGKDVELRCDPISGHTALYWYRQSLGQGLEFLIYFQGNSAPDKSGLPSDRFSAERTGGSVSTLTIQRTQQEDSAVYLCASALDSGANVLTFGAGSRLTVL.

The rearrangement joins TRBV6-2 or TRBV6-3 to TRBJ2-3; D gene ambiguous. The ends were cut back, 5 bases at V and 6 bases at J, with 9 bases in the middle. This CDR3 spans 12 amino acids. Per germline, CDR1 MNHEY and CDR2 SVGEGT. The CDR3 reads CASSASEDTQYF. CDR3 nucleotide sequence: TGTGCCAGCAGTGCCTCTGAGGATACGCAGTATTTT.

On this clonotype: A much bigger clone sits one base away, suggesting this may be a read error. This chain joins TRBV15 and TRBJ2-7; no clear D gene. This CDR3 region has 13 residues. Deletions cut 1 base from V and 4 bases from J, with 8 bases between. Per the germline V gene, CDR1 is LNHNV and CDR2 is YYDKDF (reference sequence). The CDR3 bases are TGTGCCACCAGCAGAGGTGGCAGATACGAGCAGTACTTC. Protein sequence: CATSRGGRYEQYF.

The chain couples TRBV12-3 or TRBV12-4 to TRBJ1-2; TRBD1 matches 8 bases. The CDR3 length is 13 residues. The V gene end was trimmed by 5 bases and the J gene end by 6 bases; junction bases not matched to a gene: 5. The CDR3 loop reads CASSGGQANGYTF. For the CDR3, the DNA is TGTGCCAGCAGTGGGGGACAGGCAAATGGCTACACCTTC.

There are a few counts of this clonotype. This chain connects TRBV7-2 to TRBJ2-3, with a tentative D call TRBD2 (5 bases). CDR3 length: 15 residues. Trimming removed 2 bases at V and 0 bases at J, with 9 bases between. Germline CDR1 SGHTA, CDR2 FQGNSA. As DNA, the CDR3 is TGTGCCAGCAGCTTACGGGGTTTGAGCACAGATACGCAGTATTTT. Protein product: CASSLRGLSTDTQYF.

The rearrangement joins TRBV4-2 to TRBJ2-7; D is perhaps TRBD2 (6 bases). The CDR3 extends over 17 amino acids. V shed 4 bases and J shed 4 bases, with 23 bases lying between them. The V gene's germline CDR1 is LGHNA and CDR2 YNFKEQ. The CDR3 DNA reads TGTGCCAGCAGCCCTAAAGGAGGCCTGACGGGAGTTTACGAGCAGTACTTC. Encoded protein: CASSPKGGLTGVYEQYF.

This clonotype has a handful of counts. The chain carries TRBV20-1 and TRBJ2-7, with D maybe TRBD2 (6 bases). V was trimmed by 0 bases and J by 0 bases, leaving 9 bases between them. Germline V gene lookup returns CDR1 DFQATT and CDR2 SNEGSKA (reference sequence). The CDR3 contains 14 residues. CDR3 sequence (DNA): TGCAGTGCTAGAGATATGGACTACTCCTACGAGCAGTACTTC. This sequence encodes CSARDMDYSYEQYF.

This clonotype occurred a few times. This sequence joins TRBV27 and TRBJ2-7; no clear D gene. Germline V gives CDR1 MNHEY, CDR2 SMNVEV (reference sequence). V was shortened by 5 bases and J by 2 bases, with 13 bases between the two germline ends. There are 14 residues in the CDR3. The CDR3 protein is CASSPLERPYEQYF. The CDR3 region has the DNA TGTGCCAGCAGTCCCCTCGAGAGACCCTACGAGCAGTACTTC.

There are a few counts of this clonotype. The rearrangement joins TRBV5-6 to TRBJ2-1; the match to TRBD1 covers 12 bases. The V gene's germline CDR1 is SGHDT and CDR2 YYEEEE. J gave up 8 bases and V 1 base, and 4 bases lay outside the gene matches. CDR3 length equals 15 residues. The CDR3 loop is CASSLLGTGGDEQFF. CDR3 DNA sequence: TGTGCCAGCAGCTTGCTGGGGACAGGGGGCGATGAGCAGTTCTTC.

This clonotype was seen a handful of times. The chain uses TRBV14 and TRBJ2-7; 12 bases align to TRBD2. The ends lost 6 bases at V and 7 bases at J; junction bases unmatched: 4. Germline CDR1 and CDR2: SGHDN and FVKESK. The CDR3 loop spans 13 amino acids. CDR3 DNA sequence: TGTGCCAGCAGACTAGCGGGAGGAAATGAGCAGTACTTC. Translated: CASRLAGGNEQYF.

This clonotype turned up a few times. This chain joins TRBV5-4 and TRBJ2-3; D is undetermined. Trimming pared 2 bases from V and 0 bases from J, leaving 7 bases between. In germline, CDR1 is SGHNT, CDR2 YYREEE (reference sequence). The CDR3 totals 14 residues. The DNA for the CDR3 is TGTGCCAGCAGCTTAAAAGAGAGCACAGATACGCAGTATTTT. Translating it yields CASSLKESTDTQYF. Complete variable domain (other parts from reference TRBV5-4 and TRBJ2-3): ETGVTQSPTHLIKTRGQQVTLRCSSQSGHNTVSWYQQALGQGPQFIFQYYREEENGRGNFPPRFSGLQFPNYSSELNVNALELDDSALYLCASSLKESTDTQYFGPGTRLTVL.

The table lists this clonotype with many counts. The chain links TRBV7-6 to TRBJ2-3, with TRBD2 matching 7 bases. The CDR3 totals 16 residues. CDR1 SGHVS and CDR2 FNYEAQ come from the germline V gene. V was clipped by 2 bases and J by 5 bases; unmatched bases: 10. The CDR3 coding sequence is TGTGCCAGCAGCTTATTGCGTGGGAGGGCCCAAGATACGCAGTATTTT. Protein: CASSLLRGRAQDTQYF.

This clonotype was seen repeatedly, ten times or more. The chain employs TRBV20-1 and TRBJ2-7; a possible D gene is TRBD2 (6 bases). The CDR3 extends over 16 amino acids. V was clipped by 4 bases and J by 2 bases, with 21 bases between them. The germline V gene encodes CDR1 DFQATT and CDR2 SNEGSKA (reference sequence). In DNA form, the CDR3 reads TGCAGTGCTAACCGAGGATCTAAACCGGGGGCCTACGAGCAGTACTTC. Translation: CSANRGSKPGAYEQYF.

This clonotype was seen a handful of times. The CDR3 region has the DNA TGTGCCAGCAGCCTCCCGGGACGGAACTATGGCTACACCTTC. The encoded protein is CASSLPGRNYGYTF. The chain uses TRBV7-2 and TRBJ1-2; the D gene is possibly TRBD1 (5 bases). This CDR3 is built from 14 residues. V was pared by 5 bases and J by 2 bases, with 12 bases between. CDR1 and CDR2 (germline): SGHTA, FQGNSA.

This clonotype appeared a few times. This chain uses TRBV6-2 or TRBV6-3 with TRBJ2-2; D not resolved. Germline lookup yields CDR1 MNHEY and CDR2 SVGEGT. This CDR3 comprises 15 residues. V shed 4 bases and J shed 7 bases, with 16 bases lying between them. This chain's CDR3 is CASSFGRLLNGELFF. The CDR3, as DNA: TGTGCCAGCAGTTTCGGGCGTCTGTTAAACGGGGAGCTGTTTTTT.